The 19 T cell receptor beta chains below come from one sample, sequenced in a study of T and B cells in COVID-19 patients. Multiplex PCR with BIOMED2 TRB-A/B primer pools amplified TRB rearrangements. TCRdb analysed the multiplex PCR reads with MiXCR anew, one entry per CDR3 protein. The top ten clones hold roughly 3.7% of a sample with 13,000 or so distinct CDR3 sequences, around 25% of them seen once. Blood genomic DNA input for TRB amplification was about 250-550 ng. Sequenced material: blood. These TCRs come from a human donor who had recovered from COVID-19.

This clonotype is classed as medium-sized. J is TRBJ2-3 and V is TRBV15; a possible D gene is TRBD2 (5 bases). Germline-derived CDR1 and CDR2 are LNHNV and YYDKDF (reference sequence). V was clipped by 2 bases and J by 3 bases, with 9 bases between them. This CDR3 comprises 14 residues. CDR3 sequence: CATSRSRDTDTQYF. CDR3 DNA sequence: TGTGCCACCAGCAGATCCCGGGATACAGATACGCAGTATTTT.

V usage is TRBV6-1 and J usage is TRBJ1-6, with D unresolved. Trimming removed 2 bases from V and 5 bases from J, with 16 bases in between. Germline CDR1 reads MNHNS; CDR2 reads SASEGT. CDR3 length: 17 amino acids. The CDR3 sequence is CASSERAVGANNSPLHF. The CDR3 DNA sequence: TGTGCCAGCAGTGAACGGGCAGTGGGCGCGAATAATTCACCCCTCCACTTT.

V and J are TRBV7-9 and TRBJ2-2; D tentatively fits TRBD1 or TRBD2 (5 bases each). The CDR3 is 14 amino acids. In germline, CDR1 is SEHNR, CDR2 FQNEAQ (reference sequence). Between the trimmed V and J ends, which lost 5 bases and 7 bases, there was a span of 14 bases. CDR3 sequence reads: CASSLPQGVGELFF. CDR3 DNA: TGTGCCAGCAGCCTACCCCAGGGAGTCGGGGAGCTGTTTTTT.

This clonotype appeared a few times. The rearrangement uses TRBV27 and TRBJ1-5; D is ambiguous. Germline CDR1 reads MNHEY; CDR2 reads SMNVEV (reference sequence). The CDR3 totals 18 residues. V lost 2 bases and J 0 bases, leaving 17 bases between the germline ends. CDR3 coding DNA: TGTGCCAGCAGTTTAAGGGATCCAGGACGGGTTAGCAATCAGCCCCAGCATTTT. Translation: CASSLRDPGRVSNQPQHF.

This clonotype counts as medium-sized. The V call is TRBV6-5, the J call TRBJ2-2; D is ambiguous. The CDR3 contains 15 residues. Deletions cut 2 bases from V and 1 base from J, with 8 bases between. Germline lookup yields CDR1 MNHEY and CDR2 SVGAGI. This CDR3 is CASSYGVGNTGELFF. CDR3 sequence (DNA): TGTGCCAGCAGTTACGGAGTGGGGAACACCGGGGAGCTGTTTTTT.

The chain uses TRBV7-2 and TRBJ2-1; 9 bases match TRBD2. CDR1 SGHTA and CDR2 FQGNSA come from the germline V gene. This CDR3 spans 20 amino acids. J lost 0 bases, V lost 0 bases, and 12 bases had no gene match. The CDR3 bases are TGTGCCAGCAGCTTAGCCCCATTGGGGGGCGGGAGGGCCTCCTACAATGAGCAGTTCTTC. Residues: CASSLAPLGGGRASYNEQFF.

V gene TRBV7-9 combines with J gene TRBJ1-1; D remains ambiguous. This CDR3 spans 13 amino acids. V dropped 2 bases and J dropped 6 bases, with 10 bases sitting between them. Germline values: CDR1 SEHNR, CDR2 FQNEAQ (reference sequence). In DNA, the CDR3 is TGTGCCAGCAGCTTAAGTGTCGGGCCTGAAGCTTTCTTT. It codes for CASSLSVGPEAFF. The full variable domain, completed using reference TRBV7-9 and TRBJ1-1, is DTGVSQNPRHKITKRGQNVTFRCDPISEHNRLYWYRQTLGQGPEFLTYFQNEAQLEKSRLLSDRFSAERPKGSFSTLEIQRTEQGDSAMYLCASSLSVGPEAFFGQGTRLTVV.

Within the sample, this clonotype is medium-sized. The chain links TRBV19 to TRBJ1-5, with D perhaps TRBD1 (5 bases). Germline V gene lookup returns CDR1 LNHDA and CDR2 SQIVND (reference sequence). V was clipped by 5 bases and J by 4 bases, with 9 bases between them. This CDR3 is 13 amino acids long. The CDR3: CASSPTGNQPQHF. The CDR3 bases are TGTGCCAGTAGTCCCACAGGTAATCAGCCCCAGCATTTT.

V gene TRBV6-1 combines with J gene TRBJ1-1; the D is unclear. V lost 5 bases and J lost 8, with 15 bases in between. The germline V gene has CDR1 MNHNS and CDR2 SASEGT. The CDR3 totals 13 residues. The CDR3 loop reads CASSPPLGEEAFF. The CDR3 DNA is TGTGCCAGCAGTCCACCACTCGGGGAGGAAGCTTTCTTT.

This clonotype came up many times. V gene TRBV27 combines with J gene TRBJ1-4; D not certain. V was pared by 4 bases and J by 0 bases, with 18 bases between. The length of the CDR3 is 18 residues. The germline CDR1 and CDR2 sequences are MNHEY and SMNVEV (reference sequence). This chain's CDR3 is CASSSPLELIATNEKLFF. DNA of the CDR3: TGTGCCAGCAGTTCACCCCTGGAGTTAATTGCAACTAATGAAAAACTGTTTTTT.

By its share, this clonotype is medium-sized (0.01 to 0.1%). This chain joins TRBV13 and TRBJ2-1; D gene uncertain. Germline loops: CDR1 PRHDT, CDR2 FYEKMQ (reference sequence). This CDR3 contains 16 residues. Deletions cut 1 base from V and 0 bases from J, with 10 bases between. The chain's CDR3 is CASSLEGDSSYNEQFF. Written as DNA, the CDR3 is TGTGCCAGCAGCTTAGAGGGCGATAGCTCCTACAATGAGCAGTTCTTC.

The rearrangement links TRBV4-1 to TRBJ2-5; unclear D gene. Deletions cut 1 base from V and 4 bases from J, with 4 bases between. CDR1 and CDR2 from the germline V gene are MGHRA and YSYEKL. The CDR3 runs to 12 residues. The CDR3 spells CASSQGGETQYF. The CDR3 DNA follows: TGCGCCAGCAGCCAAGGGGGAGAGACCCAGTACTTC.

This chain joins TRBV27 and TRBJ2-3; 7 positions agree with TRBD2. Germline V gene data show CDR1 as MNHEY and CDR2 as SMNVEV (reference sequence). With 8 bases clipped from V and 1 base from J, the junction kept 6 bases outside the gene matches. This CDR3 region has 14 residues. CDR3 coding DNA: TGTGCCAGCTCCGGCGGGGGAGGCACAGATACGCAGTATTTT. Translated, it gives CASSGGGGTDTQYF.

The chain couples TRBV5-1 to TRBJ2-5, with D hard to call. Trimming removed 6 bases at V and 7 bases at J, with 25 bases between. The CDR3 is 16 amino acids. The germline gives CDR1 SGHRS, CDR2 YFSETQ. In DNA form, the CDR3 reads TGCGCCAGCACCCCGGGCCCAGAGTCTAGGCGAAGGACCCAGTACTTC. This translates into CASTPGPESRRRTQYF.

The table lists this clonotype with a few counts. The chain employs TRBV18 and TRBJ2-7; the match to TRBD2 covers 9 bases. There are 15 residues in the CDR3. J gave up 3 bases and V 2 bases, and 5 bases lay outside the gene matches. Germline V lookup: CDR1 KGHSH, CDR2 LQKENI. The CDR3 coding sequence is TGTGCCAGCTCACCAGCTAGCGGGGATTACTACGAGCAGTACTTC. Its translation: CASSPASGDYYEQYF.

The chain is built from TRBV11-2 and TRBJ1-5, with a possible D match to TRBD1 (5 bases). This CDR3 is 14 amino acids long. Germline V gene sequence: CDR1 SGHAT, CDR2 FQNNGV. Between the trimmed V and J ends, which lost 4 bases and 1 base, there was a span of 8 bases. The CDR3 is CASSSGGSNQPQHF. The CDR3 DNA reads TGTGCCAGCAGCTCGGGGGGGAGCAATCAGCCCCAGCATTTT.

This rearrangement joins TRBV5-1 to TRBJ1-6, with a possible D match to TRBD1 (5 bases). The CDR3 runs 15 residues. V shed 5 bases and J shed 5 bases, with 14 bases lying between them. Germline CDR1 SGHRS, CDR2 YFSETQ. CDR3 amino acids: CASRGVSMNNSPLHF. DNA of the CDR3: TGCGCCAGCAGAGGGGTCTCGATGAATAATTCACCCCTCCACTTT.

This clonotype was observed a handful of times. The rearrangement uses TRBV20-1 and TRBJ2-7, with 9 bases that match TRBD1. This CDR3 is built from 14 residues. V dropped 6 bases and J dropped 4; count of bases not matched to a gene: 10. Germline-derived CDR1 and CDR2 are DFQATT and SNEGSKA (reference sequence). CDR3 sequence (DNA): TGCAGTGCCACTAACAGGGGGCTTCGTTACGAGCAGTACTTC. It translates to CSATNRGLRYEQYF.

As regards this clonotype: This may arise from a read error, as a much more abundant clone is one base away. As the CDR3 is not closed by the conserved phenylalanine or tryptophan, this likely results from a read error. The chain employs TRBV6-5 and TRBJ2-1; D is possibly TRBD1 (6 bases). Germline V gene sequence: CDR1 MNHEY, CDR2 SVGAGI. V was cut by 6 bases and J by 1 base, with 10 bases left in between. This CDR3 spans 14 amino acids. The CDR3 sequence is CASRPDRSYNEQFI. CDR3 bases: TGTGCCAGCAGGCCGGACAGATCCTACAATGAGCAGTTCATC.